The clone carrying this T cell receptor beta chain occurred many times. This sample stems from a study of T-cell memory formation after mild COVID-19. Study context: Largely, TCR clusters stayed within a single donor.

With V trimmed by 2 bases and J by 5 bases, 5 bases remained unmatched. The CDR3 is 14 residues long. CDR1 SGHRS and CDR2 YFSETQ come from the germline V gene. One entry per CDR3 protein, called by TCRdb with MiXCR from the 5' RACE reads. Among hundreds of thousands of distinct CDR3 sequences listed, around 15% were seen once. The sequence derives from a man between 18 and 35 years old who had mild COVID-19 (a few samples of this study predate the infection). Cell type and time point are not known. The rearrangement uses TRBV5-1 and TRBJ1-1, with 8 nucleotides matching TRBD1. The sequenced sample consisted of PBMCs or a T cell subset sorted from them (not recorded which). This CDR3 is CASSFQGARTEAFF. The CDR3, as DNA: TGCGCCAGCAGCTTTCAGGGGGCGAGAACTGAAGCTTTCTTT.